The clone carrying this T cell receptor beta chain was picked up many times. CDR3 regions were amplified by Arm-PCR using iRepertoire HTBI primers to build TCR beta libraries. Each CDR3 protein gets one entry after TCRdb re-called the multiplex PCR reads with MiXCR. The sample holds hundreds of thousands of distinct CDR3 sequences, roughly a sixth seen once. The sample comes from a study of regulatory T cells in long-lasting Graves disease. As for time point: newly diagnosed GD, antithyroid drugs for less than 3 months. RNA extracted from PBMCs served as the sequencing template. CDR1 SEHNR and CDR2 FQNEAQ come from the germline V gene (reference sequence). Deletions cut 1 base from V and 6 bases from J, with 14 bases between. CDR3 size: 15 residues.

Sequencing was performed on peripheral blood mononuclear cells (PBMCs), taken at new diagnosis, from a patient treated with antithyroid drugs. The TCR originated in a female donor with Graves disease. This sequence joins TRBV7-9 and TRBJ2-3, with D perhaps being TRBD1 or TRBD2 (5 bases each). CDR3 protein: CASSLGGTHGDTQYF. CDR3 DNA sequence: TGTGCCAGCAGCTTAGGTGGGACCCACGGGGATACGCAGTATTTT.